The 28 T cell receptor beta chains presented below share a single source sample, sequenced in a study of early T cells in non-severe SARS-CoV-2 infection. TCRdb independently ran MiXCR on the 5' RACE reads; one entry per CDR3 protein. This sample has about 33,000 distinct CDR3 sequences, with under 5.5% found just once. The material sequenced was whole blood. These receptors originate from an adult who was a healthcare worker with PCR-confirmed SARS-CoV-2 infection or an uninfected control (not recorded which).

This clonotype showed up many times. The genes are TRBV7-2 and TRBJ2-1; no firm D call. The V end was cut by 1 base, the J end by 1 base, with 5 bases between. The CDR3 is made up of 14 amino acids. From germline, CDR1 is SGHTA and CDR2 FQGNSA. CDR3 sequence reads: CASSLEGSYNEQFF. CDR3 nucleotide sequence: TGTGCCAGCAGCTTAGAAGGATCCTACAATGAGCAGTTCTTC.

Ten or more counts support this clonotype. This chain joins TRBV20-1 and TRBJ2-1; D may correspond to TRBD1 or TRBD2 (5 bases each). CDR3 length equals 16 residues. V was cut by 1 base and J by 5 bases, with 18 bases left in between. CDR1 and CDR2 (germline): DFQATT, SNEGSKA (reference sequence). The CDR3 DNA reads as TGCAGTGCTAGAGCCGGTGGTCTGGGGCGGGACAATGAGCAGTTCTTC. As protein: CSARAGGLGRDNEQFF.

This clonotype showed up many times. This chain joins TRBV11-2 and TRBJ2-7; D may be TRBD2 (6 bases). This CDR3 contains 14 residues. Germline assignment: CDR1 SGHAT and CDR2 FQNNGV. Trimming pared 4 bases from V and 4 bases from J, leaving 14 bases between. CDR3 region: CASSSSGGMYEQYF. In DNA form, the CDR3 reads TGTGCCAGCAGCTCAAGTGGGGGGATGTACGAGCAGTACTTC. Filled out from reference TRBV11-2 and TRBJ2-7, the complete variable domain reads EAGVAQSPRYKIIEKRQSVAFWCNPISGHATLYWYQQILGQGPKLLIQFQNNGVVDDSQLPKDRFSAERLKGVDSTLKIQPAKLEDSAVYLCASSSSGGMYEQYFGPGTRLTVT.

This clonotype was seen ten or more times. The chain joins TRBV4-3 to TRBJ2-2; the D gene is possibly TRBD2 (5 bases). This CDR3 region has 16 residues. Germline CDR1 LGHNA, CDR2 YSLEER. Trimming removed 0 bases from V and 4 bases from J, with 12 bases in between. The CDR3 reads CASSQDRGFGTGELFF. The CDR3 nucleotides are TGCGCCAGCAGCCAAGATCGAGGGTTTGGCACCGGGGAGCTGTTTTTT.

DNA for the CDR3: TGCAGTGCGCCACAGGGGACCCTCTCCTACAATGAGCAGTTCTTC. Translated: CSAPQGTLSYNEQFF. The J gene is TRBJ2-1, the V gene TRBV20-1, with 7 bases fitting TRBD1. V gave up 6 bases and J gave up 0 bases; unmatched junction bases: 8. Germline V gene data show CDR1 as DFQATT and CDR2 as SNEGSKA (reference sequence). The CDR3 extends over 15 amino acids.

A few counts support this clonotype. The V and J genes are TRBV30 and TRBJ1-2; D is possibly TRBD1 (6 bases). Germline V gives CDR1 GTSNPN, CDR2 SVGIG (reference sequence). The CDR3 is made up of 12 amino acids. V lost 8 bases, J lost 5 bases, and 15 bases lay in between. The CDR3 loop reads CARDKIPYGYTF. The DNA for the CDR3 is TGTGCCCGGGACAAGATTCCTTATGGCTACACCTTC.

The J gene is TRBJ2-2, the V gene TRBV20-1; 8 nucleotides align to TRBD2. Germline values: CDR1 DFQATT, CDR2 SNEGSKA (reference sequence). V trimming: 0 bases; J trimming: 3 bases; junction bases outside the gene matches: 3. The CDR3 spans 15 residues. The CDR3 bases are TGCAGTGCTAGAGATTTGCGGGGGGACACCGGGGAGCTGTTTTTT. The encoded protein is CSARDLRGDTGELFF.

Of note for this clonotype: This clone may be a read error of a much larger clone one base away. This CDR3 is missing its conserved last phenylalanine or tryptophan, likely due to a read error. The chain carries TRBV28 and TRBJ1-6, with no clear D. The germline V gene encodes CDR1 MDHEN and CDR2 SYDVKM. The CDR3 consists of 11 residues. V lost 4 bases, J lost 8 bases, and 3 bases lay in between. CDR3 in DNA: TGTGCCAGCAGTTCCTATTCACCCCTCCACTCT. Protein: CASSSYSPLHS.

Ten or more counts support this clonotype. This sequence joins TRBV7-2 and TRBJ2-7, with 7 bases aligning to TRBD1. The ends lost 5 bases at V and 4 bases at J; junction bases unmatched: 14. Germline lookup yields CDR1 SGHTA and CDR2 FQGNSA. CDR3 length: 16 amino acids. CDR3 in amino acids: CASSPYRDRRMYEQYF. The DNA of the CDR3 is TGTGCCAGCAGCCCTTACCGGGACAGAAGAATGTACGAGCAGTACTTC.

This rearrangement joins TRBV19 to TRBJ2-7, with TRBD1 matching 7 bases. The CDR3 length is 12 residues. V lost 8 bases, J lost 2 bases, and 3 bases stayed unmatched. Germline lookup yields CDR1 LNHDA and CDR2 SQIVND (reference sequence). CDR3 loop: CASSDRTYEQYF. In DNA, the CDR3 is TGTGCCAGTTCGGACAGGACCTACGAGCAGTACTTC.

The V and J genes are TRBV2 and TRBJ2-7; D uncertain. The CDR3 length is 11 residues. Germline V CDR1 and CDR2: SNHLY, FYNNEI. Trimming took off 7 bases at V and 1 base at J, with 5 bases between the two ends. Here the CDR3 DNA reads TGTGCCAGCATTCAGTCCTACGAGCAGTACTTC. Protein: CASIQSYEQYF.

The V gene is TRBV7-8, the J gene TRBJ1-1; possibly TRBD1 for D (5 bases). V was cut by 5 bases and J by 0 bases, with 16 bases left in between. The CDR3 extends over 16 amino acids. The germline gives CDR1 SGHVS, CDR2 FQNEAQ. CDR3 in DNA: TGTGCCAGCAGCCCCTTGGGGGAGGTCATGAACACTGAAGCTTTCTTT. Translation: CASSPLGEVMNTEAFF.

This clonotype was recorded at least ten times. V gene TRBV5-1 combines with J gene TRBJ2-1; D remains unclear. This CDR3 spans 14 amino acids. The V gene's germline CDR1 is SGHRS and CDR2 YFSETQ. Trimming left V 0 bases short and J 0 bases short, with 4 bases between. The CDR3 region is CASSLVLSYNEQFF. For the CDR3, the DNA is TGCGCCAGCAGCTTGGTCCTCTCCTACAATGAGCAGTTCTTC.

The V call is TRBV2, the J call TRBJ2-7; TRBD2 might be the D (5 bases). V lost 2 bases to trimming and J lost 2 bases, with 13 bases between them. This CDR3 comprises 15 residues. Germline V gives CDR1 SNHLY, CDR2 FYNNEI. CDR3: CASSEPRGSAYEQYF. The CDR3 nucleotides read TGTGCCAGCAGTGAACCCAGAGGGTCGGCCTACGAGCAGTACTTC.

At least ten counts were recorded for this clonotype. The rearrangement joins TRBV29-1 to TRBJ2-7, with D unresolved. The CDR3 runs to 15 residues. V was pared by 6 bases and J by 6 bases, with 24 bases between. The germline gives CDR1 SQVTM, CDR2 ANQGSEA. The CDR3 DNA sequence: TGCAGCGTCAAGATATCGACGGACGATTGGGCCGAGCAGTACTTC. Amino acid sequence: CSVKISTDDWAEQYF.

This clonotype has just a few counts. The CDR3 DNA reads as TGCGCCAGCAGCCCGGGGACTGTAGCTGAAAAACTGTTTTTT. It specifies CASSPGTVAEKLFF. V and J are TRBV5-1 and TRBJ1-4, with D tentatively TRBD1 (5 bases). The CDR3 contains 14 residues. V shed 4 bases and J shed 7 bases, with 14 bases lying between them. Germline assignment: CDR1 SGHRS and CDR2 YFSETQ.

This clonotype was observed a few times. The CDR3 DNA reads as TGCAGCGTTGATATCGGTTACACAGATACGCAGTATTTT. Its translation is CSVDIGYTDTQYF. This rearrangement joins TRBV29-1 to TRBJ2-3; D uncertain. CDR1 is SQVTM and CDR2 is ANQGSEA in the germline V gene. Trimming removed 3 bases from V and 2 bases from J, with 9 bases in between. There are 13 residues in the CDR3.

This clonotype was detected a few times. V and J are TRBV11-2 and TRBJ2-7, with D maybe TRBD1 (6 bases). Trimming shortened V by 1 base and J by 6 bases, and 16 bases separated the two germline ends. CDR1 and CDR2 from the germline V gene are SGHAT and FQNNGV. The CDR3 consists of 15 residues. The CDR3 loop is CASSLGPPYRAEQYF. The CDR3 DNA sequence: TGTGCCAGCAGCTTAGGGCCCCCCTACAGGGCCGAGCAGTACTTC.

The V call is TRBV7-2, the J call TRBJ2-1, with D perhaps matching TRBD1 (6 bases). Germline V gene sequence: CDR1 SGHTA, CDR2 FQGNSA. This CDR3 contains 15 residues. The V gene lost 1 base and the J gene lost 1 base, with 8 bases spanning the gap. In nucleotides, the CDR3 is TGTGCCAGCAGCTTAGGGGGGCCTTCCTACAATGAGCAGTTCTTC. Protein product: CASSLGGPSYNEQFF.

This clonotype was detected many times. This rearrangement joins TRBV5-4 to TRBJ2-7; no clear D gene. Germline assignment: CDR1 SGHNT and CDR2 YYREEE (reference sequence). The germline V and J ends were trimmed by 4 bases and 3 bases, with 5 bases remaining between them. The length of the CDR3 is 11 residues. CDR3 in DNA: TGTGCCAGCAGCCGAAACTACGAGCAGTACTTC. Protein sequence: CASSRNYEQYF.

This clonotype appeared many times. The gene calls are TRBV5-1 and TRBJ2-1, with D possibly TRBD1 on 6 matching bases. There are 15 residues in the CDR3. V lost 0 bases and J 4 bases, leaving 11 bases between the germline ends. Germline CDR1 SGHRS, CDR2 YFSETQ. The CDR3 DNA sequence: TGCGCCAGCAGCTTGGAAGGGACAAGGTACAATGAGCAGTTCTTC. Its translation is CASSLEGTRYNEQFF. Full variable domain (remainder filled in from reference TRBV5-1 and TRBJ2-1): KAGVTQTPRYLIKTRGQQVTLSCSPISGHRSVSWYQQTPGQGLQFLFEYFSETQRNKGNFPGRFSGRQFSNSRSEMNVSTLELGDSALYLCASSLEGTRYNEQFFGPGTRLTVL.

This rearrangement joins TRBV6-1 to TRBJ2-3; perhaps TRBD2 as D (6 bases). Germline CDR1 MNHNS, CDR2 SASEGT. The CDR3 consists of 15 residues. Trimming left V 7 bases short and J 0 bases short, with 14 bases between. Here the CDR3 DNA reads TGTGCCAGCAATCACTACGGGACTAGCACAGATACGCAGTATTTT. This codes for CASNHYGTSTDTQYF.

In its sample, this clonotype was seen many times. This sequence joins TRBV7-2 and TRBJ1-1; D possibly corresponds to TRBD1 (5 bases). The length of the CDR3 is 15 residues. The germline CDR1 and CDR2 sequences are SGHTA and FQGNSA. V lost 5 bases and J lost 4, with 17 bases in between. The CDR3 loop is CASSVSMGGSTEAFF. In DNA form, the CDR3 reads TGTGCCAGCAGCGTTAGCATGGGGGGGTCCACTGAAGCTTTCTTT.

This clonotype has ten or more counts. The chain couples TRBV7-9 to TRBJ2-7, with D hard to call. The CDR3 length is 11 residues. V lost 1 base to trimming and J lost 10 bases, with 8 bases between them. Germline loops: CDR1 SEHNR, CDR2 FQNEAQ (reference sequence). The CDR3 DNA follows: TGTGCCAGCAGCTTAGAAGGGCCTCAGTACTTC. Translated, it gives CASSLEGPQYF.

The chain recombines TRBV11-2 with TRBJ2-2; the D gene is possibly TRBD1 (5 bases). Germline V lookup: CDR1 SGHAT, CDR2 FQNNGV. V dropped 0 bases and J dropped 0 bases, with 8 bases sitting between them. The CDR3 length is 16 residues. CDR3 coding DNA: TGTGCCAGCAGCTTAGAACGGACATCGAACACCGGGGAGCTGTTTTTT. As protein: CASSLERTSNTGELFF.

This clonotype occurred many times. CDR3 in amino acids: CATSGSMGLSNTGELFF. CDR3 DNA sequence: TGTGCCACCAGTGGTTCTATGGGACTATCGAACACCGGGGAGCTGTTTTTT. J is TRBJ2-2 and V is TRBV24-1; 7 bases match TRBD2. The trim removed 5 bases at V and 0 bases at J, leaving 8 bases unmatched. Germline V gene data show CDR1 as KGHDR and CDR2 as SFDVKD. This CDR3 contains 17 residues.

This clonotype was seen at least ten times. The chain couples TRBV4-2 to TRBJ2-7; D remains ambiguous. V lost 1 base to trimming and J lost 3 bases, with 7 bases between them. Germline-derived CDR1 and CDR2 are LGHNA and YNFKEQ. The CDR3 totals 13 residues. The chain's CDR3 is CASSQVEDYEQYF. The CDR3 DNA sequence: TGTGCCAGCAGCCAAGTCGAGGACTACGAGCAGTACTTC.

This clonotype was seen ten or more times. DNA of the CDR3: TGTGCCAGCAGCCCGAGACAGGGGGGAACTGAAGCTTTCTTT. The encoded protein is CASSPRQGGTEAFF. The chain recombines TRBV11-2 with TRBJ1-1; 9 nucleotides match TRBD1. V was clipped by 5 bases and J by 5 bases; unmatched bases: 6. The germline CDR1 and CDR2 sequences are SGHAT and FQNNGV. The CDR3 totals 14 residues.